This is a list of T cell receptor beta chains from one sample in a study of blood T cell repertoires in COVID-19. TCRdb's copy holds only in-frame clones and misses some; the assay was immunoSEQ multiplex PCR. The data contain around 84,000 clones, over 85% of them singletons. The specimen was peripheral blood. The receptors stem from a man between 45 and 60 years old with active COVID-19. Both conserved end residues are part of each CDR3. Fields, in order: D gene, V gene, clone size, J gene, CDR3 length, CDR3 DNA, CDR3 protein. D genes are given only for firm matches. The size entry is marked missing in some rows and otherwise reads once, few, many or a size class.

d_call: -; v_call: TRBV7-9; clone_size: -; j_call: TRBJ2-5; cdr3_length: 15; cdr3_nt: TGTGCCAGCAGCTTTAATACAGGCTTATTAGAGACCCAGTACTTC; cdr3_aa: CASSFNTGLLETQYF
d_call: -; v_call: TRBV19; clone_size: -; j_call: TRBJ2-1; cdr3_length: 12; cdr3_nt: TGTGCCAGTAGTGAACAGCCCAATGAGCAGTTCTTC; cdr3_aa: CASSEQPNEQFF
d_call: -; v_call: TRBV5-8; clone_size: -; j_call: TRBJ1-1; cdr3_length: 15; cdr3_nt: TGTGCCAGCAACCGGGGAATGGGTAGAAACACTGAAGCTTTCTTT; cdr3_aa: CASNRGMGRNTEAFF
d_call: -; v_call: TRBV7-3; clone_size: -; j_call: TRBJ2-1; cdr3_length: 13; cdr3_nt: TGTGCCAGCAGCTTAGCCCAGTCCCATGAGCAGTTCTTC; cdr3_aa: CASSLAQSHEQFF
d_call: TRBD2; v_call: TRBV5-1; clone_size: -; j_call: TRBJ2-5; cdr3_length: 14; cdr3_nt: TGCGCCAGCAGTACTAGCGGGGGGGCGGAGACCCAGTACTTC; cdr3_aa: CASSTSGGAETQYF
d_call: -; v_call: TRBV12-3/TRBV12-4; clone_size: -; j_call: TRBJ1-2; cdr3_length: 12; cdr3_nt: TGTGCCAGCACCTCCATTTCGGGGGGCTACACCTTC; cdr3_aa: CASTSISGGYTF
d_call: TRBD1; v_call: TRBV3-1/TRBV3-2; clone_size: -; j_call: TRBJ1-2; cdr3_length: 14; cdr3_nt: TGTGCCAGCAGCCCCCAGACAGGGGGCTATGGCTACACCTTC; cdr3_aa: CASSPQTGGYGYTF
d_call: TRBD2; v_call: TRBV11-2; clone_size: -; j_call: TRBJ2-7; cdr3_length: 16; cdr3_nt: TGTGCCAGCAGCCCAAGGACTAGCGGGCCGAGCTACGAGCAGTACTTC; cdr3_aa: CASSPRTSGPSYEQYF
d_call: TRBD1; v_call: TRBV27; clone_size: -; j_call: TRBJ2-7; cdr3_length: 14; cdr3_nt: TGTGCCAGCAGTTGGACCCGGGACAGCTACGAGCAGTACTTC; cdr3_aa: CASSWTRDSYEQYF
d_call: -; v_call: TRBV27; clone_size: -; j_call: TRBJ2-2; cdr3_length: 16; cdr3_nt: TGTGCCAGCAGTTTATTCGGGGGGCGCGGGACCGGGGAGCTGTTTTTT; cdr3_aa: CASSLFGGRGTGELFF
d_call: TRBD2; v_call: TRBV18; clone_size: -; j_call: TRBJ2-3; cdr3_length: 15; cdr3_nt: TGTGCCAGCTCACCACAAGCGGGATCGGGGGATACGCAGTATTTT; cdr3_aa: CASSPQAGSGDTQYF
d_call: -; v_call: TRBV19; clone_size: -; j_call: TRBJ2-1; cdr3_length: 15; cdr3_nt: TGTGCCAGTAGTATCGGCGGGACCATGAACAATGAGCAGTTCTTC; cdr3_aa: CASSIGGTMNNEQFF
d_call: TRBD2; v_call: TRBV5-1; clone_size: -; j_call: TRBJ2-1; cdr3_length: 16; cdr3_nt: TGCGCCAGCAGCTTGTCCCCGGGAGGGGCCTACAATGAGCAGTTCTTC; cdr3_aa: CASSLSPGGAYNEQFF
d_call: -; v_call: TRBV28; clone_size: -; j_call: TRBJ1-1; cdr3_length: 13; cdr3_nt: TGTGCCAGCAGTTTCTGGTTGGAGACTGAAGCTTTCTTT; cdr3_aa: CASSFWLETEAFF
d_call: -; v_call: TRBV28; clone_size: -; j_call: TRBJ1-1; cdr3_length: 11; cdr3_nt: TGTGCCACCGGGTGGAACACTGAAGCTTTCTTT; cdr3_aa: CATGWNTEAFF
d_call: TRBD1; v_call: TRBV19; clone_size: -; j_call: TRBJ2-1; cdr3_length: 16; cdr3_nt: TGTGCCAGTAGTGTAACCGGGACAGGCTCCTACAATGAGCAGTTCTTC; cdr3_aa: CASSVTGTGSYNEQFF
d_call: -; v_call: TRBV12-5; clone_size: -; j_call: TRBJ2-3; cdr3_length: 19; cdr3_nt: TGTGCTAGTGGTTTGGCCCCCAAGTCTAGCAGAAATAGCACAGATACGCAGTATTTT; cdr3_aa: CASGLAPKSSRNSTDTQYF
d_call: TRBD2; v_call: TRBV28; clone_size: -; j_call: TRBJ2-3; cdr3_length: 14; cdr3_nt: TGTGCCAGTGGCGGTAGCGGGAGGTCAGATACGCAGTATTTT; cdr3_aa: CASGGSGRSDTQYF
d_call: -; v_call: TRBV4-3; clone_size: few; j_call: TRBJ2-5; cdr3_length: 13; cdr3_nt: TGCGCCAGCAGCCAAGAGGGAGGAGAGACCCAGTACTTC; cdr3_aa: CASSQEGGETQYF
d_call: -; v_call: TRBV7-2; clone_size: -; j_call: TRBJ2-2; cdr3_length: 15; cdr3_nt: TGTGCCAGCAGCTTGAGGTTCACCAACACCGGGGAGCTGTTTTTT; cdr3_aa: CASSLRFTNTGELFF
d_call: -; v_call: TRBV7-6; clone_size: -; j_call: TRBJ2-5; cdr3_length: 15; cdr3_nt: TGTGCCAGCAGCCCCTATAGGCAGGAGGGGGAGACCCAGTACTTC; cdr3_aa: CASSPYRQEGETQYF
d_call: TRBD2; v_call: TRBV6-6; clone_size: -; j_call: TRBJ2-7; cdr3_length: 13; cdr3_nt: TGTGCCAGCAGCCGACAACGGGGGGTTGAGCAGTACTTC; cdr3_aa: CASSRQRGVEQYF
d_call: -; v_call: TRBV6-5; clone_size: -; j_call: TRBJ2-2; cdr3_length: 14; cdr3_nt: TGTGCCAGCAGAGGGGCTGCGAACACCGGGGAGCTGTTTTTT; cdr3_aa: CASRGAANTGELFF
d_call: TRBD1; v_call: TRBV5-1; clone_size: -; j_call: TRBJ2-3; cdr3_length: 15; cdr3_nt: TGCGCCAGCAGCTTGGGGGACAGGGGTTCAGATACGCAGTATTTT; cdr3_aa: CASSLGDRGSDTQYF
d_call: TRBD2; v_call: TRBV28; clone_size: few; j_call: TRBJ2-5; cdr3_length: 13; cdr3_nt: TGTGCCAGCAGATTTAGCGGGCAAGAGACCCAGTACTTC; cdr3_aa: CASRFSGQETQYF
d_call: -; v_call: TRBV15; clone_size: -; j_call: TRBJ2-3; cdr3_length: 15; cdr3_nt: TGTGCCACGCTGTTGGGGGAGGCTGTTTCAGATACGCAGTATTTT; cdr3_aa: CATLLGEAVSDTQYF
d_call: TRBD1; v_call: TRBV20-1; clone_size: -; j_call: TRBJ2-7; cdr3_length: 11; cdr3_nt: TGCAGTGCTGGGACAGGGCGCGAGCAGTACTTC; cdr3_aa: CSAGTGREQYF
d_call: TRBD1; v_call: TRBV28; clone_size: -; j_call: TRBJ1-2; cdr3_length: 15; cdr3_nt: TGTGCCAGCAGTGTCCCGGGACAGGGGGGATATGGCTACACCTTC; cdr3_aa: CASSVPGQGGYGYTF
d_call: -; v_call: TRBV12-3/TRBV12-4; clone_size: -; j_call: TRBJ1-2; cdr3_length: 13; cdr3_nt: TGTGCCAGCAGTTTGGCAGGGAAGGATGGCTACACCTTC; cdr3_aa: CASSLAGKDGYTF
d_call: TRBD2; v_call: TRBV19; clone_size: -; j_call: TRBJ2-3; cdr3_length: 15; cdr3_nt: TGTGCCAGTAGTTCCCGCGGTAGCGGGAGTGATACGCAGTATTTT; cdr3_aa: CASSSRGSGSDTQYF
d_call: -; v_call: TRBV28; clone_size: -; j_call: TRBJ1-6; cdr3_length: 16; cdr3_nt: TGTGCCAGCAGTATGGGCGGGGGCTTCTATAATTCACCCCTCCACTTT; cdr3_aa: CASSMGGGFYNSPLHF
d_call: -; v_call: TRBV10-3; clone_size: once; j_call: TRBJ1-4; cdr3_length: 12; cdr3_nt: TGTGCCATCAGTGAGGCGGGGGAAAAACTGTTTTTT; cdr3_aa: CAISEAGEKLFF
d_call: TRBD2; v_call: TRBV7-9; clone_size: -; j_call: TRBJ2-5; cdr3_length: 16; cdr3_nt: TGTGCCAGCAGCACCCGACTAGCGGGGTTCCAAGAGACCCAGTACTTC; cdr3_aa: CASSTRLAGFQETQYF
d_call: TRBD2; v_call: TRBV28; clone_size: -; j_call: TRBJ2-7; cdr3_length: 18; cdr3_nt: TGTGCCAGCAGTCCCCTAGGACTAGCGGGATTTAGCTCCTACGAGCAGTACTTC; cdr3_aa: CASSPLGLAGFSSYEQYF
d_call: TRBD2; v_call: TRBV28; clone_size: -; j_call: TRBJ2-7; cdr3_length: 13; cdr3_nt: TGTGCCAGCCTTAGCGGGTTCTCCTACGAGCAGTACTTC; cdr3_aa: CASLSGFSYEQYF
d_call: TRBD2; v_call: TRBV9; clone_size: once; j_call: TRBJ2-3; cdr3_length: 17; cdr3_nt: TGTGCCAGCAGCCCCGGGACTAGCGCACGTTACACAGATACGCAGTATTTT; cdr3_aa: CASSPGTSARYTDTQYF
d_call: TRBD1; v_call: TRBV2; clone_size: -; j_call: TRBJ2-7; cdr3_length: 15; cdr3_nt: TGTGCCAGCAGTGTGGACAGGGATCAATCCTACGAGCAGTACTTC; cdr3_aa: CASSVDRDQSYEQYF
d_call: -; v_call: TRBV20-1; clone_size: -; j_call: TRBJ1-1; cdr3_length: 15; cdr3_nt: TGCAGTGCTAGTGTAGTTAGCTTCATGAACACTGAAGCTTTCTTT; cdr3_aa: CSASVVSFMNTEAFF